The clone carrying this T cell receptor beta chain has only a few counts. As yet, its antigen is unknown. This specimen belongs to a study of early T cells in non-severe SARS-CoV-2 infection. Study details: Chains were unpaired, as sequencing was done on bulk RNA from unsorted whole blood.

Broader study findings: There was a bias toward anti-spike CD8 responses in VDJdb matching, which missed private and CD4 specificities.

The library protocol tagged individual cDNA molecules with unique molecular identifiers. TCRdb reprocessed the 5' RACE reads with MiXCR, giving one entry per CDR3 protein. The table has 34,000 or so distinct CDR3 sequences, approximately 10% seen once. The sequence came from an adult who was a healthcare worker with PCR-confirmed SARS-CoV-2 infection or an uninfected control (not recorded which). Input material: whole blood.

The CDR3 here is CSARDPPRDVGVTEAFF. The CDR3 bases are TGCAGTGCTAGAGACCCGCCGAGGGACGTGGGGGTCACTGAAGCTTTCTTT. The chain has TRBV20-1 and TRBJ1-1; perhaps TRBD1 as D (5 bases). Per the germline V gene, CDR1 is DFQATT and CDR2 is SNEGSKA (reference sequence). CDR3 length: 17 residues. Between the trimmed V and J ends, which lost 0 bases and 4 bases, there was a span of 21 bases.